This TCR beta chain is drawn from a study of CD8 T cells in ankylosing spondylitis. Regarding the study as a whole: Reports of some motif variants in reactive arthritis synovial fluid and blood predate this one. From matched ankylosing spondylitis synovial fluid, disease-linked clones were reportedly recovered at significantly enriched levels.

A remark on this clonotype: Its specificity is unknown.

Using its own MiXCR run on the 5' RACE reads, TCRdb lists one record per CDR3 protein. Of approximately 350,000 distinct CDR3 sequences in the sample, roughly 14% were seen once. CDR1 and CDR2 from the germline V gene are SGHRS and YFSETQ. The CDR3 covers 13 residues. V dropped 3 bases and J dropped 2 bases, with 8 bases sitting between them. Sequencing was carried out using blood, either unsorted or a sorted T cell fraction (not recorded which). V usage is TRBV5-1 and J usage is TRBJ1-2, with D possibly being TRBD1 (5 bases). The origin of this receptor is a male donor with ankylosing spondylitis or in good health (not recorded which). The CDR3 region is CASSSEGNYGYTF. DNA of the CDR3: TGCGCCAGCAGCTCGGAGGGGAACTATGGCTACACCTTC. The full variable domain, with the rest looked up from reference TRBV5-1 and TRBJ1-2, is KAGVTQTPRYLIKTRGQQVTLSCSPISGHRSVSWYQQTPGQGLQFLFEYFSETQRNKGNFPGRFSGRQFSNSRSEMNVSTLELGDSALYLCASSSEGNYGYTFGSGTRLTVV.